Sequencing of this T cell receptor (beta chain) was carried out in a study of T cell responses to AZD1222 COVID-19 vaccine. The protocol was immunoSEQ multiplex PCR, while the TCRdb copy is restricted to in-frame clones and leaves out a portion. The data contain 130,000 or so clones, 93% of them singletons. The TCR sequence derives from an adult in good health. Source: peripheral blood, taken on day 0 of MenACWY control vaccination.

The CDR3 region is CASSQDGDRAVANEKLFF. The CDR3 DNA reads as TGCGCCAGCAGCCAAGATGGAGACAGGGCCGTCGCTAATGAAAAACTGTTTTTT. The chain is built from TRBV4-1 and TRBJ1-4; 7 positions agree with TRBD1. Trimming cost V 0 bases and J 3 bases; bases outside gene matches: 10. Per germline, CDR1 MGHRA and CDR2 YSYEKL. The CDR3 runs 18 residues.